These 9 T cell receptor beta chains share one sample of origin, sequenced in a study of cytomegalovirus exposure and HLA in healthy donors. Primers: 60 Vbeta forward and 13 Jbeta reverse. Data came from immunoSEQ multiplex PCR; TCRdb stores just in-frame clones and leaves some out. This table holds around 180,000 clones, roughly three quarters found once. Material: PBMCs. The receptors here all came from a woman between 45 and 65 years old in good health and CMV-seronegative.

V is TRBV19 and J is TRBJ2-1, with TRBD1 matching over 7 bases. Trimming cost V 7 bases and J 3 bases; bases outside gene matches: 3. The V gene's germline CDR1 is LNHDA and CDR2 SQIVND (reference sequence). The CDR3 has 13 amino acids. CDR3 nucleotides: TGTGCCAGTACACAGGGGCTCTACAATGAGCAGTTCTTC. Amino acids: CASTQGLYNEQFF.

The chain links TRBV6-6 to TRBJ2-3; TRBD1 matches 8 bases. This CDR3 is 14 amino acids long. J lost 6 bases, V lost 10 bases, and 12 bases had no gene match. Germline V gives CDR1 MNHNY, CDR2 SVGAGI (reference sequence). CDR3 amino acids: CAITQGVRRDTQYF. The DNA of the CDR3 is TGTGCCATAACACAGGGGGTCCGCCGGGATACGCAGTATTTT.

The chain has TRBV9 and TRBJ1-1, with no clear D. CDR1 and CDR2 from the germline V gene are SGDLS and YYNGEE. This CDR3 is 14 amino acids long. V lost 3 bases and J lost 5, with 14 bases in between. The CDR3 is CASSAYNPLTEAFF. DNA of the CDR3: TGTGCCAGCAGCGCATACAACCCCCTGACTGAAGCTTTCTTT.

In this sample, this clone turned up a few times. This chain connects TRBV5-1 to TRBJ2-4; D not certain. The length of the CDR3 is 13 residues. Trimming cost V 5 bases and J 0 bases, with 6 bases left between them. CDR1 is SGHRS, CDR2 YFSETQ, per germline. CDR3 in DNA: TGCGCCAGCAGAAGACTAGCCAAAAACATTCAGTACTTC. This gives the protein CASRRLAKNIQYF.

This clone was detected once. The chain joins TRBV6-6 to TRBJ1-2; TRBD1 agrees at 7 bases. The CDR3 loop spans 14 amino acids. V lost 4 bases to trimming and J lost 3 bases; unmatched junction nucleotides: 5. Germline V lookup: CDR1 MNHNY, CDR2 SVGAGI (reference sequence). The CDR3 loop reads CASSLTGTDYGYTF. In nucleotides, the CDR3 is TGTGCCAGCAGTTTGACAGGGACGGACTATGGCTACACCTTC.

The genes are TRBV28 and TRBJ2-7; 7 positions agree with TRBD1. The CDR3 runs to 15 residues. V gave up 1 base and J gave up 1 base; unmatched junction bases: 4. The germline V gene encodes CDR1 MDHEN and CDR2 SYDVKM. CDR3 nucleotides: TGTGCCAGCAGTTTATTAGGGACAGTTTCCTACGAGCAGTACTTC. Translation gives CASSLLGTVSYEQYF.

The chain combines TRBV9 with TRBJ2-2; perhaps TRBD1 as D (5 bases). Germline V gene sequence: CDR1 SGDLS, CDR2 YYNGEE. V was clipped by 7 bases and J by 4 bases, with 11 bases between them. This CDR3 contains 13 residues. CDR3 sequence reads: CASARAVTGELFF. The CDR3 DNA reads as TGTGCCAGCGCCAGGGCGGTCACCGGGGAGCTGTTTTTT.

The chain uses TRBV7-9 and TRBJ2-5; unclear D gene. V lost 3 bases and J 7 bases, leaving 9 bases between the germline ends. The CDR3 length is 12 residues. Germline CDR1 SEHNR, CDR2 FQNEAQ (reference sequence). The CDR3 DNA sequence: TGTGCCAGCAGCTTTCCGGGTGGGACCCAGTACTTC. Its protein product is CASSFPGGTQYF.

The CDR3 loop reads CASRLVSGTGGGSLRTEAFF. CDR3 DNA: TGTGCAAGTCGCTTAGTATCCGGGACAGGGGGCGGTTCCCTGAGAACTGAAGCTTTCTTT. This chain uses TRBV12-2 with TRBJ1-1; TRBD1 was called by the table and not checked on the DNA. TRBV12-2 is annotated as a pseudogene. The CDR3 sequence is 20 residues long.